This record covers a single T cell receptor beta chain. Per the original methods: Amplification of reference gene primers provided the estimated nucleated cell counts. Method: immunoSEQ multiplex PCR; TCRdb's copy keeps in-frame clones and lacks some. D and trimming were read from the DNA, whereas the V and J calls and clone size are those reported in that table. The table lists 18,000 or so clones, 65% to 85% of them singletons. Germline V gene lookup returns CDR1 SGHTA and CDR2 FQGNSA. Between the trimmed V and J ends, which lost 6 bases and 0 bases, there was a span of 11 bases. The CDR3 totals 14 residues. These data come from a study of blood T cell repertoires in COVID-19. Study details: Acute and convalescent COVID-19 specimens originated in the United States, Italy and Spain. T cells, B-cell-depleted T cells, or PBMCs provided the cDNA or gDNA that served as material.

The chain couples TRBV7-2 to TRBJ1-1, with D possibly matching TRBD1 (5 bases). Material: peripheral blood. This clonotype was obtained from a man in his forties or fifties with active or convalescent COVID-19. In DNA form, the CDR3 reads TGTGCCAGCAGGGCGACAGTCATGAACACTGAAGCTTTCTTT. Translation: CASRATVMNTEAFF. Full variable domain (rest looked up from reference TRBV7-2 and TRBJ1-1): GAGVSQSPSNKVTEKGKDVELRCDPISGHTALYWYRQSLGQGLEFLIYFQGNSAPDKSGLPSDRFSAERTGGSVSTLTIQRTQQEDSAVYLCASRATVMNTEAFFGQGTRLTVV.